The rows below give T cell receptor beta chains drawn from one sample of a study of cytomegalovirus exposure and HLA in healthy donors. Only in-frame clones appear in the TCRdb table, and some are missing; sequencing was by immunoSEQ multiplex PCR. Among 150,000 to 200,000 clones, around 77% were seen once, and the ten largest hold 2% to 2.5%. The sequenced sample was PBMCs. The origin of the receptors is a man in his sixties in good health and CMV-seronegative. Both conserved end residues are trimmed from each CDR3.

CDR3 length: 13; V gene: TRBV30; CDR3 protein: AWSVGTLTYQPQN
CDR3 length: 13; V gene: TRBV7-9; CDR3 protein: ASSLEWSGIGTQY
CDR3 length: 13; V gene: TRBV27; CDR3 protein: ASRGLAGINQPQH
CDR3 length: 12; V gene: TRBV5-1; CDR3 protein: ASSWSGQHTEAF
CDR3 length: 9; V gene: TRBV29-1; CDR3 protein: SVDGGGRAF
CDR3 length: 13; V gene: TRBV6-4; CDR3 protein: ASSDAGSTRDTQY
CDR3 length: 14; V gene: TRBV7-9; CDR3 protein: ASSSTDRGSGNTIY
CDR3 length: 11; V gene: TRBV29-1; CDR3 protein: SVENRPNYGYT
CDR3 length: 13; V gene: TRBV10-2; CDR3 protein: ASSFVGQASYEQY
CDR3 length: 13; V gene: TRBV6-1; CDR3 protein: ASNHRGRISDEQY
CDR3 length: 12; V gene: TRBV5-6; CDR3 protein: ASSKDISTDTQY
CDR3 length: 14; V gene: TRBV5-4; CDR3 protein: ASSSGGTSSYNEQF
CDR3 length: 12; V gene: TRBV6-5; CDR3 protein: ASSRDRDNEKLF
CDR3 length: 13; V gene: TRBV28; CDR3 protein: ASSWTRTGTGAQH
CDR3 length: 15; V gene: TRBV30; CDR3 protein: AWSVPGEFFSGNTIY
CDR3 length: 11; V gene: TRBV6-1; CDR3 protein: ASNRDPVGGYT
CDR3 length: 11; V gene: TRBV27; CDR3 protein: ASSPGGTYEQY
CDR3 length: 9; V gene: TRBV29-1; CDR3 protein: SVSQIYEQY
CDR3 length: 11; V gene: TRBV4-1; CDR3 protein: ASSQDRRDRSY
CDR3 length: 14; V gene: TRBV10-2; CDR3 protein: ASSEGGGGPYNEQF
CDR3 length: 12; V gene: TRBV5-1; CDR3 protein: ASSPGGENTEAF
CDR3 length: 9; V gene: TRBV6-4; CDR3 protein: ASIWNTEAF
CDR3 length: 15; V gene: TRBV5-4; CDR3 protein: ASAPLGGGKGDTEAF
CDR3 length: 15; V gene: TRBV5-6; CDR3 protein: ASSLSAGLVNAGELF
CDR3 length: 15; V gene: TRBV5-1; CDR3 protein: ASSATRDSGPNYGYT
CDR3 length: 13; V gene: TRBV11-3; CDR3 protein: ASSRPRTLRYEQY
CDR3 length: 13; V gene: TRBV9; CDR3 protein: ASSPRTSGYNEQF
CDR3 length: 10; V gene: TRBV2; CDR3 protein: ASSRDRYEQY
CDR3 length: 14; V gene: TRBV28; CDR3 protein: ASSQGRQGGRSEAF
CDR3 length: 16; V gene: TRBV4-1; CDR3 protein: ASSQSGRTDRRANVLT
CDR3 length: 9; V gene: TRBV2; CDR3 protein: ASSAAYEQY
CDR3 length: 17; V gene: TRBV19; CDR3 protein: ASSIGTGLKGPNTGELF
CDR3 length: 12; V gene: TRBV5-6; CDR3 protein: ASSPMGAYYEQY
CDR3 length: 14; V gene: TRBV7-2; CDR3 protein: ASSLRPSGRSGELF
CDR3 length: 13; V gene: TRBV10-1; CDR3 protein: ASSASSGATYEQY